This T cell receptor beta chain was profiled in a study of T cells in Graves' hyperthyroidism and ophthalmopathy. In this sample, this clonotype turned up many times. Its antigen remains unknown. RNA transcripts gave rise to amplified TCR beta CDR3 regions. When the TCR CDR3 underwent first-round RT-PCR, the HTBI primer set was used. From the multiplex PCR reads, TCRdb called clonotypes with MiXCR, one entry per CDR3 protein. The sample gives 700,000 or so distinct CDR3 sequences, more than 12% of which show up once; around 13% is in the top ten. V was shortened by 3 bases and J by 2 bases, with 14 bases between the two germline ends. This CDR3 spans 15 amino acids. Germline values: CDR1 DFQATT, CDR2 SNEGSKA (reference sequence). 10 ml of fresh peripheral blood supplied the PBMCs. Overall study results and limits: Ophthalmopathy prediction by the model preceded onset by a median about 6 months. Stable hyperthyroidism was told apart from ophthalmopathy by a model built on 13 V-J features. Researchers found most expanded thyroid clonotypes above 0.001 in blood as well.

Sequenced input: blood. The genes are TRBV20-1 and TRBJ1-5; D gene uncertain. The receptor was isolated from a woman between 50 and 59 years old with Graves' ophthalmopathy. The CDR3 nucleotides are TGCAGTGCTAGGGAAACAGTCGGAGGCAATCAGCCCCAGCATTTT. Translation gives CSARETVGGNQPQHF.